The entry below describes one TCR beta chain. Authors' processing steps: The assay estimated nucleated cells by amplifying reference gene primers. The protocol was immunoSEQ multiplex PCR, while the TCRdb copy is restricted to in-frame clones and leaves out a portion. V and J calls and clone size are those listed in that table; D and trimming were worked out from the DNA. Of roughly 220,000 clones in the sample, 70% to 85% were seen once. The sample originates from a study of blood T cell repertoires in COVID-19. As for the study in general: Acute and convalescent COVID-19 samples came from the United States, Italy and Spain. PBMCs, B-cell-depleted T cells, or T cells were the source of the cDNA or gDNA that made up the material.

This CDR3 comprises 16 residues. Germline-derived CDR1 and CDR2 are MNHNY and SVGAGI (reference sequence). V was trimmed by 4 bases and J by 3 bases, leaving 18 bases between them. Sequencing input: peripheral blood. The genes are TRBV6-6 and TRBJ1-2; D might be TRBD1 (6 bases). The clonotype comes from a woman between 40 and 50 years old who had recovered from COVID-19. This CDR3 reads CASSSPGAGEYYGYTF. CDR3 bases: TGTGCCAGCAGTTCTCCCGGGGCAGGGGAATACTATGGCTACACCTTC.